At least ten counts were recorded for the clone carrying this TCR beta chain. This specimen belongs to a study of CD8 T cells in ankylosing spondylitis. Trimming left V 2 bases short and J 1 base short, with 8 bases between. The germline V gene has CDR1 MNHEY and CDR2 SVGAGI. This CDR3 has 14 amino acids. TCRdb processed the 5' RACE reads anew with MiXCR; each CDR3 protein has one entry. The sample shows about 250,000 distinct CDR3 sequences, about 24% of them seen only once. The chain carries TRBV6-5 and TRBJ2-5, with unresolved D. The sequencing sample was made of blood, either unsorted or a sorted T cell fraction (not recorded which). The source of this sequence is a male donor with ankylosing spondylitis or in good health (not recorded which). The CDR3 DNA reads TGTGCCAGCAGTTACCGCGGCTTCCAAGAGACCCAGTACTTC. Residues: CASSYRGFQETQYF.